Shown below are 8 T cell receptor beta chains from a single sample sequenced in a study of shared clonotypes between healthy human individuals. Sequencing used immunoSEQ multiplex PCR; TCRdb keeps in-frame clones, though not all of them. Among over 1.4 million clones listed, around 95% were seen once. Sequences were obtained from naive CD4+ T cells sorted from blood. The subset: CD45RA+ positively selected. These receptors came from a man aged 30-40 years in good health.

The CDR3 DNA follows: TGTGCCAGCAGCTCGTTGGGCCGTTCTAGCTCCTACAATGAGCAGTTCTTC. Its protein product is CASSSLGRSSSYNEQFF. The V call is TRBV13, the J call TRBJ2-1; D is undetermined. Trimming removed 4 bases from V and 0 bases from J, with 16 bases in between. CDR1 is PRHDT and CDR2 is FYEKMQ in the germline V gene (reference sequence). This CDR3 has 17 residues.

The rearrangement links TRBV5-1 to TRBJ2-1; perhaps TRBD2 as D (5 bases). This CDR3 is built from 13 residues. V was pared by 10 bases and J by 6 bases, with 17 bases between. CDR1 and CDR2 (germline): SGHRS, YFSETQ. CDR3 sequence reads: CAQSGSSGNEQFF. CDR3 nucleotide sequence: TGCGCCCAGAGTGGCAGCAGCGGCAATGAGCAGTTCTTC. The variable domain in full, completed from reference TRBV5-1 and TRBJ2-1, reads KAGVTQTPRYLIKTRGQQVTLSCSPISGHRSVSWYQQTPGQGLQFLFEYFSETQRNKGNFPGRFSGRQFSNSRSEMNVSTLELGDSALYLCAQSGSSGNEQFFGPGTRLTVL.

The V call is TRBV20-1, the J call TRBJ2-1, with TRBD2 as a possible D gene (6 bases). The germline V gene has CDR1 DFQATT and CDR2 SNEGSKA (reference sequence). The CDR3 runs to 11 residues. V lost 7 bases to trimming and J lost 8 bases, with 12 bases between them. CDR3 sequence (DNA): TGCAGTGTCGGGGGAGATGATGAGCAGTTCTTC. Protein: CSVGGDDEQFF.

This clone appeared a single time. The chain combines TRBV18 with TRBJ2-5; D gene ambiguous. Germline CDR1 and CDR2: KGHSH and LQKENI. The germline V and J ends were trimmed by 6 bases and 5 bases, with 10 bases remaining between them. The CDR3 sequence is 12 residues long. The CDR3 DNA sequence: TGTGCCAGCTCGGATAGCAGGGAGACCCAGTACTTC. Protein product: CASSDSRETQYF.

This chain links TRBV6-5 with TRBJ2-3, with TRBD2 identical over 13 bases. The germline V gene encodes CDR1 MNHEY and CDR2 SVGAGI. The CDR3 is 14 residues long. Trimming removed 11 bases from V and 3 bases from J; junction bases left unmatched: 5. This chain's CDR3 is CAGELAGGTDTQYF. CDR3 DNA sequence: TGTGCCGGCGAACTAGCGGGAGGGACAGATACGCAGTATTTT.

The chain has TRBV2 and TRBJ1-1; D is undetermined. The germline V and J ends were trimmed by 6 bases and 1 base, with 15 bases remaining between them. Looked up from germline, CDR1 is SNHLY and CDR2 is FYNNEI. The CDR3 extends over 15 amino acids. The CDR3 loop is CASSVTRFPNTEAFF. CDR3 coding DNA: TGTGCCAGCAGCGTTACAAGGTTCCCGAACACTGAAGCTTTCTTT.

The rearrangement uses TRBV6-1 and TRBJ2-7; the D gene could be TRBD1 or TRBD2 (5 bases each). The CDR3 length is 19 residues. CDR1 and CDR2 from the germline V gene are MNHNS and SASEGT. V lost 4 bases and J 0 bases, leaving 25 bases between the germline ends. CDR3 sequence reads: CASSASTLRRDESSYEQYF. For the CDR3, the DNA is TGTGCCAGCAGTGCCTCGACGTTGAGAAGGGACGAGAGCTCCTACGAGCAGTACTTC.

The rearrangement uses TRBV28 and TRBJ1-5; TRBD1 matches at 7 bases. The germline V gene encodes CDR1 MDHEN and CDR2 SYDVKM. J gave up 2 bases and V 7 bases, and 5 bases lay outside the gene matches. The CDR3 spans 14 residues. CDR3 residues: CASTGQAGNQPQHF. The CDR3 DNA reads as TGTGCCAGCACCGGACAGGCGGGCAATCAGCCCCAGCATTTT.